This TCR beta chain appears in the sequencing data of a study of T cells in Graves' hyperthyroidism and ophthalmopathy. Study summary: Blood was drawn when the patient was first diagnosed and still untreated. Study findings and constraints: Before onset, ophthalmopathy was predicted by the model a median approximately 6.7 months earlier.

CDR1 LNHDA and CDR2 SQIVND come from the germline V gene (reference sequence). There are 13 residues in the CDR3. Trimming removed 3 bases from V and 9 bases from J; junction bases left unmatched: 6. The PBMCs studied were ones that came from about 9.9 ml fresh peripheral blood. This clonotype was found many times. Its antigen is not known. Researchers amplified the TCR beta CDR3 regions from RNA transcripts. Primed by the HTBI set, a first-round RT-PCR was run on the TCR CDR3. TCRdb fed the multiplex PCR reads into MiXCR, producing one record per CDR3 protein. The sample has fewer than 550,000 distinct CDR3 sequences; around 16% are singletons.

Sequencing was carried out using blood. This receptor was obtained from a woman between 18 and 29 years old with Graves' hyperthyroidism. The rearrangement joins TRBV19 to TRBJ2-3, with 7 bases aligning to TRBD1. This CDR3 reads CASSIRQGETQYF. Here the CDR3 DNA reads TGTGCCAGTAGTATTCGACAGGGAGAAACGCAGTATTTT.